Listed here is a single T cell receptor beta chain. Germline loops: CDR1 LNHNV, CDR2 YYDKDF (reference sequence). The CDR3 has 13 residues. The V end was cut by 0 bases, the J end by 5 bases, with 7 bases between. This sample stems from a study of blood T cell repertoires in COVID-19. Here immunoSEQ multiplex PCR was the method, and the copy in TCRdb shows in-frame clones only, minus some. The data hold 70,000 to 95,000 clones, with roughly four fifths observed a single time. This TCR was recovered from a woman aged 55-70 years with acute or convalescent COVID-19. The chain employs TRBV15 and TRBJ1-2; D not resolved. The sample comprised peripheral blood. The chain's CDR3 is CATSRDYSYGYTF. CDR3 DNA: TGTGCCACCAGCAGAGATTACAGTTATGGCTACACCTTC.